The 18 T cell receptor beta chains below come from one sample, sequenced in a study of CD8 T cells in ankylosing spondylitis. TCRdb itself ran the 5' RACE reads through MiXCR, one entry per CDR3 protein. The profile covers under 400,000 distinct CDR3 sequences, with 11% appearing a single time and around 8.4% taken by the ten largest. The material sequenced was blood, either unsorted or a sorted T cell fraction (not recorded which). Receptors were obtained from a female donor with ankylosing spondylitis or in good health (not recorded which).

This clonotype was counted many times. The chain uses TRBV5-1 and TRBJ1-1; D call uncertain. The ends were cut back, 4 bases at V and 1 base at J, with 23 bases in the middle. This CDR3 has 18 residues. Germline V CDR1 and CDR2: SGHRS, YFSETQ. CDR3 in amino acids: CASSPGPSAPEGNTEAFF. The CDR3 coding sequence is TGCGCCAGCAGCCCTGGCCCCTCCGCCCCGGAGGGGAACACTGAAGCTTTCTTT.

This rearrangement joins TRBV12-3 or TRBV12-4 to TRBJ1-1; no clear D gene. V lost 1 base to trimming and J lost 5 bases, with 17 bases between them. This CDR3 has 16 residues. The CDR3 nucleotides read TGTGCCAGCAGTTTAGGGGTAGGGTCTGGAGGGACTGAAGCTTTCTTT. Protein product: CASSLGVGSGGTEAFF.

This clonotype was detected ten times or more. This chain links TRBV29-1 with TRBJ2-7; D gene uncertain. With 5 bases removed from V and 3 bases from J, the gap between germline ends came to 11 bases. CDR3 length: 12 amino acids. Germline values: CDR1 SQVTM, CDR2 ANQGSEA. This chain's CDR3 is CSVSTGNYEQYF. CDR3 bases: TGCAGCGTTTCCACTGGAAACTACGAGCAGTACTTC.

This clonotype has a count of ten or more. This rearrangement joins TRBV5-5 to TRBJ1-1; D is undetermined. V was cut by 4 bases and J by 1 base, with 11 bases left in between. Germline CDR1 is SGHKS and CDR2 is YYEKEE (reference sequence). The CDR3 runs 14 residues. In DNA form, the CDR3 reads TGTGCCAGCAGCCCCTCTATCGAGAACACTGAAGCTTTCTTT. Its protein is CASSPSIENTEAFF.

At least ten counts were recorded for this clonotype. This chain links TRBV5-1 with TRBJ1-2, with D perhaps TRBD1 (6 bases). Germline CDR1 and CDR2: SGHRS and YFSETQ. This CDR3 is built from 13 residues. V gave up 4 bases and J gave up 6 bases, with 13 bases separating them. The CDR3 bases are TGCGCCAGCAGCATGGGACATGGAGATGGCTACACCTTC. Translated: CASSMGHGDGYTF. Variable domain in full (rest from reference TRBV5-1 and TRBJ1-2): KAGVTQTPRYLIKTRGQQVTLSCSPISGHRSVSWYQQTPGQGLQFLFEYFSETQRNKGNFPGRFSGRQFSNSRSEMNVSTLELGDSALYLCASSMGHGDGYTFGSGTRLTVV.

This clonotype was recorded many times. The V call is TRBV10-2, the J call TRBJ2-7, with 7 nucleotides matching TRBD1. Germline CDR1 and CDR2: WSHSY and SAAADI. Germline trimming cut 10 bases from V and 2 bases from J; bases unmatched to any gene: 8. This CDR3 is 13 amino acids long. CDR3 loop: CATVDRSPYEQYF. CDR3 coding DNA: TGCGCCACCGTGGACAGGTCTCCCTACGAGCAGTACTTC.

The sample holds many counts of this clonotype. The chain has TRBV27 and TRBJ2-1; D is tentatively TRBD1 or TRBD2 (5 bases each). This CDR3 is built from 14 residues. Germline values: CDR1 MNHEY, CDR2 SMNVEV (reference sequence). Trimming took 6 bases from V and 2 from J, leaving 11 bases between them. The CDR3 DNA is TGTGCCAGCAGCCCGGGACGGACCTACAATGAGCAGTTCTTC. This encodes CASSPGRTYNEQFF.

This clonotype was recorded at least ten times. In nucleotides, the CDR3 is TGCAGTGCCCGACAGATCTTAGATGAAAAACTGTTTTTT. Amino acids: CSARQILDEKLFF. This sequence joins TRBV20-1 and TRBJ1-4, with D perhaps matching TRBD1 (5 bases). The CDR3 spans 13 residues. CDR1 is DFQATT and CDR2 is SNEGSKA in the germline V gene (reference sequence). V lost 6 bases, J lost 6 bases, and 14 bases lay in between.

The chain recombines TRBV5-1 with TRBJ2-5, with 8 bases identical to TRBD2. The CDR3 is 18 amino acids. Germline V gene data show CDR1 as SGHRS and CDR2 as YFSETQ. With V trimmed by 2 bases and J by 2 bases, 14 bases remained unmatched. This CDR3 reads CASSFPRGEATFQETQYF. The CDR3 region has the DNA TGCGCCAGCAGCTTCCCGCGGGGGGAGGCCACATTTCAAGAGACCCAGTACTTC.

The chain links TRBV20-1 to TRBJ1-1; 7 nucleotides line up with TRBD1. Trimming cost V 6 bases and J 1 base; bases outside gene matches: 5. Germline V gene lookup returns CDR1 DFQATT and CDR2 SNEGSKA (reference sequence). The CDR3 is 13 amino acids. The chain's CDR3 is CSAPGQENTEAFF. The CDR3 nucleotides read TGCAGTGCCCCTGGACAGGAGAACACTGAAGCTTTCTTT.

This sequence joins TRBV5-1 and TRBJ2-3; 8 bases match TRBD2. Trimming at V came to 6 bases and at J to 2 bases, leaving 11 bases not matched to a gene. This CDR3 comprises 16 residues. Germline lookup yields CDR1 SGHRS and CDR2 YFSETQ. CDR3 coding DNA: TGCGCCAGCATCCCGGGGGTGCGGGGGGCCACAGATACGCAGTATTTT. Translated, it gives CASIPGVRGATDTQYF.

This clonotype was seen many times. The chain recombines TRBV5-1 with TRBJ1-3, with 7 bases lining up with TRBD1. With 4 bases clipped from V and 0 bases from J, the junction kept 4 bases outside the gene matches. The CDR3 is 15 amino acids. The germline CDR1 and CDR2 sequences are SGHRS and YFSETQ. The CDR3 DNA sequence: TGCGCCAGCAGCCTTGGACAGGCCTCTGGAAACACCATATATTTT. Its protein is CASSLGQASGNTIYF.

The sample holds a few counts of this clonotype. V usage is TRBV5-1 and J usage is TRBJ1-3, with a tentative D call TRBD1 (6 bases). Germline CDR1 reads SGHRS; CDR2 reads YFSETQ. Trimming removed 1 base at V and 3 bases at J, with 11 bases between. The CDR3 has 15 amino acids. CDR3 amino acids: CASSLTGQNGNTIYF. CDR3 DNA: TGCGCCAGCAGCTTGACCGGACAGAATGGAAACACCATATATTTT.

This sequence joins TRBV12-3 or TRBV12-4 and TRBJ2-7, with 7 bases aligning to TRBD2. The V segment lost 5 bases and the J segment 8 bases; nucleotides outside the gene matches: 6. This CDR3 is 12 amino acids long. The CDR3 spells CASSPGGYKQYF. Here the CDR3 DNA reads TGTGCCAGCAGTCCCGGGGGGTACAAGCAGTACTTC.

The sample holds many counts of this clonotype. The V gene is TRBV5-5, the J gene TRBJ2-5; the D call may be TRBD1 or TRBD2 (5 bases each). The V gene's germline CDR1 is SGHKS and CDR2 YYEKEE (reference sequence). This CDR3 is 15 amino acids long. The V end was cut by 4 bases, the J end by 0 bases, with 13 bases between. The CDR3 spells CASSLGPAYQETQYF. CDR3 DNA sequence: TGTGCCAGCAGCCTGGGACCGGCGTACCAAGAGACCCAGTACTTC.

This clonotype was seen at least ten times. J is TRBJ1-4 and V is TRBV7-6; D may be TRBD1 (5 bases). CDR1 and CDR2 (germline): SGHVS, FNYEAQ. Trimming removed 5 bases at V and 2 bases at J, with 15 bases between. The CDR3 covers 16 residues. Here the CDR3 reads CASSLGAGMTNEKLFF. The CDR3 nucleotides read TGTGCCAGCAGCCTAGGGGCGGGGATGACTAATGAAAAACTGTTTTTT.

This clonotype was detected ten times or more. This CDR3 reads CASSFGRANEKLFF. The DNA for the CDR3 is TGTGCCAGCAGCTTTGGAAGGGCTAATGAAAAACTGTTTTTT. V and J are TRBV5-5 and TRBJ1-4, with unresolved D. V lost 2 bases and J lost 3, with 8 bases in between. Germline CDR1 is SGHKS and CDR2 is YYEKEE (reference sequence). This CDR3 has 14 amino acids.

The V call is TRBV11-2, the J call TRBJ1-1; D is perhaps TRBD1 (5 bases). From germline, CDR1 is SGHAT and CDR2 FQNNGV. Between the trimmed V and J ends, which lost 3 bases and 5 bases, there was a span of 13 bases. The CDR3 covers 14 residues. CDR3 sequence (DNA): TGTGCCAGCAGCTTGACAGCGCTCTGGACTGAAGCTTTCTTT. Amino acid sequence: CASSLTALWTEAFF.